Following are 27 T cell receptor beta chains from one sample sequenced in a study of T cell responses to AZD1222 COVID-19 vaccine. Sequenced by immunoSEQ multiplex PCR; TCRdb stores in-frame clones only, minus some. The table includes over 95,000 clones, approximately 88% detected once. The starting material was peripheral blood, obtained on day 0 of AZD1222 vaccination. The receptor set was obtained from an adult in good health.

J is TRBJ2-2 and V is TRBV10-3; TRBD1 might be the D (5 bases). Looked up from germline, CDR1 is ENHRY and CDR2 is SYGVKD. CDR3 length equals 14 residues. Trimming cost V 7 bases and J 2 bases, with 11 bases left between them. The CDR3 bases are TGTGCCATCAAGGGGTCTTCTAACACCGGGGAGCTGTTTTTT. This codes for CAIKGSSNTGELFF.

The genes are TRBV5-6 and TRBJ1-1; the D is unclear. The CDR3 spans 12 residues. Germline CDR1 is SGHDT and CDR2 is YYEEEE. Trimming took 6 bases from V and 1 from J, leaving 7 bases between them. This CDR3 reads CASNGPNTEAFF. The CDR3, as DNA: TGTGCCAGCAATGGGCCGAACACTGAAGCTTTCTTT. Full variable domain (outside the CDR3, taken from reference TRBV5-6 and TRBJ1-1): DAGVTQSPTHLIKTRGQQVTLRCSPKSGHDTVSWYQQALGQGPQFIFQYYEEEERQRGNFPDRFSGHQFPNYSSELNVNALLLGDSALYLCASNGPNTEAFFGQGTRLTVV.

As DNA, the CDR3 is TGTGCCAGCAGTTTAGGGACAGGGGGCCTGAGTGAAAAACTGTTTTTT. Protein sequence: CASSLGTGGLSEKLFF. The chain combines TRBV28 with TRBJ1-4, with 12 bases identical to TRBD1. This CDR3 has 16 residues. Germline lookup yields CDR1 MDHEN and CDR2 SYDVKM. V lost 2 bases to trimming and J lost 7 bases; unmatched junction nucleotides: 5.

This clone occurred once. The chain joins TRBV13 to TRBJ2-7; perhaps TRBD1 as D (7 bases). The V gene lost 4 bases and the J gene lost 3 bases, with 25 bases spanning the gap. The CDR3 has 18 amino acids. Germline assignment: CDR1 PRHDT and CDR2 FYEKMQ (reference sequence). CDR3 residues: CASSSRQGGTSGDYEQYF. The DNA of the CDR3 is TGTGCCAGCAGCTCAAGGCAGGGGGGAACATCTGGGGACTACGAGCAGTACTTC.

The V gene is TRBV27, the J gene TRBJ1-2; 7 positions match TRBD1. The CDR3 runs 13 residues. With 6 bases clipped from V and 4 bases from J, the junction kept 5 bases outside the gene matches. Germline CDR1 and CDR2: MNHEY and SMNVEV (reference sequence). This CDR3 is CASRPTGAYGYTF. In DNA form, the CDR3 reads TGTGCCAGCAGGCCCACAGGGGCCTATGGCTACACCTTC.

V gene TRBV7-8 combines with J gene TRBJ2-3, with D unresolved. The CDR3 covers 13 residues. V shed 4 bases and J shed 8 bases, with 13 bases lying between them. Germline CDR1 reads SGHVS; CDR2 reads FQNEAQ. CDR3 in DNA: TGTGCCAGCAGCTCCGTACAGTCGTCTACGCAGTATTTT. Its protein product is CASSSVQSSTQYF.

CDR3 nucleotide sequence: TGTGCCAGCAGGTTATGGGGCAATGAGCAGTTCTTC. Residues: CASRLWGNEQFF. The chain carries TRBV12-3 or TRBV12-4 and TRBJ2-1; D is undetermined. V dropped 6 bases and J dropped 6 bases, with 9 bases sitting between them. The CDR3 sequence is 12 residues long.

The chain recombines TRBV6-2 or TRBV6-3 with TRBJ1-5; D gene uncertain. V lost 2 bases and J 2 bases, leaving 10 bases between the germline ends. Germline V gives CDR1 MNHEY, CDR2 SVGEGT. The CDR3 sequence is 15 residues long. Here the CDR3 reads CASSYEVVGNQPQHF. The CDR3 DNA reads as TGTGCCAGCAGTTACGAGGTAGTAGGCAATCAGCCCCAGCATTTT.

The chain carries TRBV7-9 and TRBJ1-2, with a tentative D call TRBD1 (6 bases). CDR1 and CDR2 from the germline V gene are SEHNR and FQNEAQ (reference sequence). CDR3 length: 14 residues. Trimming removed 1 base from V and 7 bases from J, with 13 bases in between. The CDR3 loop reads CASSLESGVPGYTF. The CDR3 region has the DNA TGTGCCAGCAGCTTAGAATCAGGGGTTCCTGGCTACACCTTC.

The V call is TRBV30, the J call TRBJ2-2; no firm D call. V was shortened by 2 bases and J by 7 bases, with 5 bases between the two germline ends. Germline assignment: CDR1 GTSNPN and CDR2 SVGIG (reference sequence). The CDR3 totals 11 residues. The CDR3 DNA follows: TGTGCCTGGAGTCAATACGGGGAGCTGTTTTTT. It specifies CAWSQYGELFF.

This chain uses TRBV5-1 with TRBJ2-3; the D gene is possibly TRBD2 (6 bases). Germline V gene sequence: CDR1 SGHRS, CDR2 YFSETQ. Trimming left V 7 bases short and J 5 bases short, with 14 bases between. The length of the CDR3 is 13 residues. The CDR3 region is CASLPGDQDTQYF. In nucleotides, the CDR3 is TGCGCCAGCCTTCCGGGAGATCAAGATACGCAGTATTTT. The full variable domain, completed using reference TRBV5-1 and TRBJ2-3, is KAGVTQTPRYLIKTRGQQVTLSCSPISGHRSVSWYQQTPGQGLQFLFEYFSETQRNKGNFPGRFSGRQFSNSRSEMNVSTLELGDSALYLCASLPGDQDTQYFGPGTRLTVL.

The chain joins TRBV19 to TRBJ1-2; D possibly corresponds to TRBD1 (6 bases). The germline CDR1 and CDR2 sequences are LNHDA and SQIVND (reference sequence). CDR3 size: 14 residues. The V end was cut by 4 bases, the J end by 4 bases, with 13 bases between. The CDR3 DNA reads TGTGCCAGTAGTACCGGACAGCGCAGCTATGGCTACACCTTC. Protein: CASSTGQRSYGYTF.

V is TRBV7-8 and J is TRBJ2-7, with D tentatively TRBD2 (6 bases). This CDR3 spans 17 amino acids. V was pared by 1 base and J by 7 bases, with 23 bases between. CDR1 is SGHVS, CDR2 FQNEAQ, per germline. The CDR3: CASSLVVRETRPREQYF. As DNA, the CDR3 is TGTGCCAGCAGCTTAGTCGTTCGGGAGACTCGGCCTAGGGAGCAGTACTTC.

V usage is TRBV27 and J usage is TRBJ2-5, with D uncertain. There are 14 residues in the CDR3. The germline gives CDR1 MNHEY, CDR2 SMNVEV (reference sequence). V shed 5 bases and J shed 2 bases, with 12 bases lying between them. CDR3 residues: CASSRVLGQETQYF. The CDR3 DNA follows: TGTGCCAGCAGTCGTGTATTGGGTCAAGAGACCCAGTACTTC.

The gene calls are TRBV28 and TRBJ1-2, with 9 bases that match TRBD1. Germline-derived CDR1 and CDR2 are MDHEN and SYDVKM. V shed 5 bases and J 4 bases; nucleotides not matched to a gene: 8. This CDR3 is built from 15 residues. The CDR3 region has the DNA TGTGCCAGCAGTGTTCCGGGACAGGGCATCTATGGCTACACCTTC. It yields the protein CASSVPGQGIYGYTF.

This chain links TRBV28 with TRBJ2-7; TRBD1 agrees at 10 bases. The germline V gene has CDR1 MDHEN and CDR2 SYDVKM. The V segment lost 4 bases and the J segment 6 bases; nucleotides outside the gene matches: 3. The CDR3 totals 13 residues. This CDR3 is CASSSGDRGEQYF. The CDR3 DNA follows: TGTGCCAGCAGTTCTGGGGACAGGGGCGAGCAGTACTTC.

V is TRBV18 and J is TRBJ2-2; D perhaps matches TRBD1 (5 bases). Trimming took 3 bases from V and 7 from J, leaving 12 bases between them. This CDR3 spans 14 amino acids. Germline V gene lookup returns CDR1 KGHSH and CDR2 LQKENI. CDR3 residues: CASSPIPGNGELFF. For the CDR3, the DNA is TGTGCCAGCTCACCCATTCCAGGGAACGGGGAGCTGTTTTTT.

The chain carries TRBV29-1 and TRBJ2-2; 9 bases fit TRBD1. The CDR3 is 13 amino acids. Trimming took 6 bases from V and 6 from J; bases not matched to a gene: 5. Germline values: CDR1 SQVTM, CDR2 ANQGSEA. CDR3 sequence reads: CSVAGTGSGELFF. CDR3 nucleotides: TGCAGCGTCGCCGGGACAGGGTCCGGGGAGCTGTTTTTT.

This chain connects TRBV10-3 to TRBJ2-1; D is unclear. With 6 bases removed from V and 5 bases from J, the gap between germline ends came to 11 bases. The length of the CDR3 is 13 residues. From germline, CDR1 is ENHRY and CDR2 SYGVKD. The CDR3 loop is CAISTERNNEQFF. Written as DNA, the CDR3 is TGTGCCATCAGCACGGAAAGAAACAATGAGCAGTTCTTC.

The V gene is TRBV29-1, the J gene TRBJ2-7, with D unresolved. V was cut by 4 bases and J by 4 bases, with 5 bases left in between. In germline, CDR1 is SQVTM, CDR2 ANQGSEA. The CDR3 contains 10 residues. The CDR3: CSVVVYEQYF. In DNA form, the CDR3 reads TGCAGCGTTGTAGTTTACGAGCAGTACTTC.

This rearrangement joins TRBV24-1 to TRBJ1-1; TRBD1 is a possible D gene (6 bases). V lost 3 bases, J lost 6 bases, and 13 bases lay in between. Germline V gene lookup returns CDR1 KGHDR and CDR2 SFDVKD. This CDR3 has 14 amino acids. CDR3 in amino acids: CATSDQGQPPEAFF. CDR3 bases: TGTGCCACCAGTGATCAGGGGCAACCCCCTGAAGCTTTCTTT.

V and J are TRBV27 and TRBJ2-7, with unresolved D. V lost 0 bases to trimming and J lost 6 bases, with 12 bases between them. The CDR3 has 14 amino acids. Germline values: CDR1 MNHEY, CDR2 SMNVEV (reference sequence). The CDR3 region is CASSLSVLVTEQYF. The DNA of the CDR3 is TGTGCCAGCAGTTTATCGGTGCTGGTAACCGAGCAGTACTTC.

The chain carries TRBV28 and TRBJ2-5; 14 nucleotides match TRBD2. Germline values: CDR1 MDHEN, CDR2 SYDVKM. The ends lost 6 bases at V and 5 bases at J; junction bases unmatched: 17. The CDR3 has 19 amino acids. The CDR3, as DNA: TGTGCCAGCAGCACGGGACTAGCGGGAGACATGTTGGAGAAGGAGACCCAGTACTTC. It specifies CASSTGLAGDMLEKETQYF. Based on the CDR3 plus reference TRBV28 and TRBJ2-5, the full variable domain is DVKVTQSSRYLVKRTGEKVFLECVQDMDHENMFWYRQDPGLGLRLIYFSYDVKMKEKGDIPEGYSVSREKKERFSLILESASTNQTSMYLCASSTGLAGDMLEKETQYFGPGTRLLVL.

V gene TRBV15 combines with J gene TRBJ1-5; 7 bases line up with TRBD1. Looked up from germline, CDR1 is LNHNV and CDR2 is YYDKDF (reference sequence). The CDR3 runs to 15 residues. V was pared by 0 bases and J by 5 bases, with 4 bases of the junction left unmatched. The CDR3 DNA reads as TGTGCCACCAGCAGAGATGTAAGGGGGCATCAGCCCCAGCATTTT. This gives the protein CATSRDVRGHQPQHF.

The chain couples TRBV6-2 or TRBV6-3 to TRBJ1-3; TRBD1 is a possible D gene (5 bases). The CDR3 contains 16 residues. The V gene lost 2 bases and the J gene lost 0 bases, with 11 bases spanning the gap. Germline V lookup: CDR1 MNHEY, CDR2 SVGEGT. DNA for the CDR3: TGTGCCAGCAGTTACCTTGACGGGGGCTCTGGAAACACCATATATTTT. Protein: CASSYLDGGSGNTIYF.

The chain is built from TRBV28 and TRBJ1-5; weak D call: TRBD1 (5 bases). The CDR3 covers 18 residues. V gave up 4 bases and J gave up 0 bases, with 19 bases separating them. Germline assignment: CDR1 MDHEN and CDR2 SYDVKM. This chain's CDR3 is CASSSLGRGANSNQPQHF. In nucleotides, the CDR3 is TGTGCCAGCAGTTCTCTCGGACGTGGGGCCAATAGCAATCAGCCCCAGCATTTT.

This clone has just a few counts. The gene calls are TRBV28 and TRBJ2-1, with 8 bases that match TRBD1. The V gene end was trimmed by 6 bases and the J gene end by 3 bases; junction bases not matched to a gene: 4. This CDR3 is built from 14 residues. Germline loops: CDR1 MDHEN, CDR2 SYDVKM. The chain's CDR3 is CASRRTGSYNEQFF. The CDR3 coding sequence is TGTGCCAGCAGACGGACAGGGAGCTACAATGAGCAGTTCTTC. Filled out from reference TRBV28 and TRBJ2-1, the complete variable domain reads DVKVTQSSRYLVKRTGEKVFLECVQDMDHENMFWYRQDPGLGLRLIYFSYDVKMKEKGDIPEGYSVSREKKERFSLILESASTNQTSMYLCASRRTGSYNEQFFGPGTRLTVL.